This is a list of T cell receptor beta chains from one sample in a study of blood T cell repertoires in COVID-19. Produced via immunoSEQ multiplex PCR; TCRdb's table is partial and in-frame only. Of roughly 84,000 clones listed, more than 80% are singletons. Sequenced input: peripheral blood. These TCRs come from a woman of 80 years or more with acute or convalescent COVID-19. The CDR3 runs from the conserved cysteine through the conserved F or W. D genes are given only for firm matches. Only part of the rows carry a size: once, few, many, or a class if the clone is expanded.

j_call,d_call,clone_size,v_call,cdr3_length,cdr3_nt,cdr3_aa
TRBJ1-5,TRBD1,once,TRBV6-5,15,TGTGTCAGCAGATGGGGACAGACTAGCAATCAGCCCCAGCATTTT,CVSRWGQTSNQPQHF
TRBJ1-1,NA,NA,TRBV11-2,15,TGTGCCAGCAGCCCTAGCCGTGTTCGTGGCACTGAAGCTTTCTTT,CASSPSRVRGTEAFF
TRBJ2-7,NA,NA,TRBV6-5,15,TGTGCCAGCAGTTTGTCTCAAACAGGCCGGAGCGAGCAGTACTTC,CASSLSQTGRSEQYF
TRBJ2-7,NA,NA,TRBV6-6,13,TGTGCCAGCAGTCAGCTAACCTCCTACGAGCAGTACTTC,CASSQLTSYEQYF
TRBJ2-7,TRBD2,NA,TRBV6-6,14,TGTGCCAGCAGCCGTACTAGCGGCATTTACGAGCAGTACTTC,CASSRTSGIYEQYF
TRBJ1-2,NA,once,TRBV11-2,13,TGTGCCAGCAGCGGTGTAACAGCCTATGGCTACACCTTC,CASSGVTAYGYTF
TRBJ2-3,NA,NA,TRBV19,14,TGTGCCAGTAGTTATGGGCTGCTCACAGATACGCAGTATTTT,CASSYGLLTDTQYF
TRBJ2-1,TRBD2,NA,TRBV5-4,14,TGTGCCAGCAGCTCCGGACTAGCGGACAATGAGCAGTTCTTC,CASSSGLADNEQFF
TRBJ2-3,TRBD2,NA,TRBV4-1,16,TGCGCCAGCAGCCAAGGGACTAGCGGTGCATCAGATACGCAGTATTTT,CASSQGTSGASDTQYF
TRBJ1-3,NA,NA,TRBV18,14,TGTGCCAGCTCACCGACTGACGGGAGAAACACCATATATTTT,CASSPTDGRNTIYF
TRBJ2-1,TRBD2,NA,TRBV9,19,TGTGCCAGCAGCGGACTGGGCTGGACTAGCGGGGGGGCAAGCAATGAGCAGTTCTTC,CASSGLGWTSGGASNEQFF
TRBJ2-7,NA,NA,TRBV4-2,13,TGTGCCAGCAGCCAAGTTACGACTTCCGAGCAGTACTTC,CASSQVTTSEQYF
TRBJ1-2,TRBD1,NA,TRBV29-1,13,TGCAGCGTAGGGGGACAGGGGGCCTATGGCTACACCTTC,CSVGGQGAYGYTF
TRBJ2-4,NA,NA,TRBV19,14,TGTGCCAGTAGTATAGGAAAGGGGTGGGGCATTCAGTACTTC,CASSIGKGWGIQYF
TRBJ1-1,NA,NA,TRBV15,22,TGTGCCACCAGCAGAGACCCAGTACTTGGCGGGGGGTTCCGGTTGACCGGGGCGAAAGCTTTCTTT,CATSRDPVLGGGFRLTGAKAFF
TRBJ1-3,NA,NA,TRBV5-4,15,TGTGCCAGCAGCTTGGGGTCAGGCTCTGGAAACACCATATATTTT,CASSLGSGSGNTIYF
TRBJ2-1,TRBD1,once,TRBV19,17,TGTGCCAGTAGTAGAACCGGACAGGCGACGAGAAGCAATGAGCAGTTCTTC,CASSRTGQATRSNEQFF
TRBJ1-2,NA,NA,TRBV12-3/TRBV12-4,13,TGTGCCAGCAGTCCGAGGGGGTTCTATGGCTACACCTTC,CASSPRGFYGYTF
TRBJ2-7,NA,NA,TRBV15,16,TGTGCCACCAGCAGAGGAGGGCGCGGGACCTCCTACGAGCAGTACTTC,CATSRGGRGTSYEQYF
TRBJ1-2,NA,NA,TRBV12-3/TRBV12-4,13,TGTGCCAGCAGTCCCGGACAGATCTATGGCTACACCTTC,CASSPGQIYGYTF
TRBJ2-5,TRBD1,once,TRBV29-1,15,TGCAGCGTGGCTAGACAGGGGATTTGGCAAGAGACCCAGTACTTC,CSVARQGIWQETQYF
TRBJ1-1,TRBD1,NA,TRBV11-2,14,TGTGCCAGCAGCTTAAGGGACAGAACCACTGAAGCTTTCTTT,CASSLRDRTTEAFF
TRBJ1-1,TRBD1,once,TRBV20-1,11,TGCAGTCCAAACCAGGGGGTGGAAGCTTTCTTT,CSPNQGVEAFF
TRBJ2-2,NA,NA,TRBV3-1/TRBV3-2,14,TGTGCCAGCAGCCAAGGGACAGCAACCGGGGAGCTGTTTTTT,CASSQGTATGELFF
TRBJ2-5,TRBD1,NA,TRBV3-1/TRBV3-2,15,TGTGCCAGCAGCCTCGGGGACAGGGGGGAGGAGACCCAGTACTTC,CASSLGDRGEETQYF
TRBJ1-4,NA,once,TRBV19,16,TGTGCCAGTAAAAGACAAAGGGGAAGGTCTAATGAAAAACTGTTTTTT,CASKRQRGRSNEKLFF
TRBJ1-2,NA,NA,TRBV19,13,TGTGCCAGTAGTTACCGGGACACCTATGGCTACACCTTC,CASSYRDTYGYTF
TRBJ1-5,TRBD1,NA,TRBV30,14,TGTGCCTGGAGTGTTGGACAGGTTAATCAGCCCCAGCATTTT,CAWSVGQVNQPQHF
TRBJ1-1,NA,NA,TRBV5-1,13,TGCGCCAGCAGCAAACTTGGACAGACTGAAGCTTTCTTT,CASSKLGQTEAFF
TRBJ1-6,NA,NA,TRBV2,15,TGTGCCAGCAGTGACAGGGTTACAGACAATTCACCCCTCCACTTT,CASSDRVTDNSPLHF
TRBJ1-5,TRBD1,NA,TRBV19,18,TGTGCCAGTAGAAGGGGACAGGGGACAGGACAATCGAATCAGCCCCAGCATTTT,CASRRGQGTGQSNQPQHF
TRBJ1-5,NA,NA,TRBV19,13,TGTGCCAGTAGTGGGCGGAGGAATCAGCCCCAGCATTTT,CASSGRRNQPQHF
TRBJ1-1,NA,once,TRBV24-1,13,TGTGCCACCAGTGATCCCCTTGGCCTTGAAGCTTTCTTT,CATSDPLGLEAFF
TRBJ2-3,NA,NA,TRBV7-3,17,TGTGCCAGCAGCTTAAACGGCGGGGGCGCTCGGGGTGATACGCAGTATTTT,CASSLNGGGARGDTQYF
TRBJ2-7,TRBD2,NA,TRBV7-2,13,TGTGCCAGCAGCCTTCACTTAGCGGGGGAGCAGTACTTC,CASSLHLAGEQYF
TRBJ1-1,NA,NA,TRBV19,15,TGTGCCAGTAGTTACAGACAGGTCCAGAACACTGAAGCTTTCTTT,CASSYRQVQNTEAFF
TRBJ2-7,NA,NA,TRBV7-2,13,TGTGCCAGCAGCTTGAAAGGGGACTACGAGCAGTACTTC,CASSLKGDYEQYF
TRBJ1-2,NA,NA,TRBV28,13,TGTGCCAGCAGCCCAGACAGCGAGTATGGCTACACCTTC,CASSPDSEYGYTF
TRBJ2-3,NA,NA,TRBV28,15,TGTGCCAGCAGTCCCTGGGACTCCCTCACAGATACGCAGTATTTT,CASSPWDSLTDTQYF
TRBJ2-3,TRBD2,NA,TRBV2,15,TGTGCCAGCAGTGAAAGGGCTAGCGGGAGGGATACGCAGTATTTT,CASSERASGRDTQYF
TRBJ2-7,NA,few,TRBV6-5,15,TGTGCCAGCAGTTACTCGACTGCGGGGCCCTACGAGCAGTACTTC,CASSYSTAGPYEQYF
TRBJ1-1,TRBD1,once,TRBV30,15,TGTGCCTGGAGTCCGGTCAGGGGGTTGAACACTGAAGCTTTCTTT,CAWSPVRGLNTEAFF
TRBJ2-5,NA,few,TRBV7-6,13,TGTGCCAGCAGTATGGGCAGACAAGAGACCCAGTACTTC,CASSMGRQETQYF
TRBJ2-7,NA,few,TRBV11-3,16,TGTGCCAGCAGCTTCCTCTCAGGGTCCCTAACCTACGAGCAGTACTTC,CASSFLSGSLTYEQYF